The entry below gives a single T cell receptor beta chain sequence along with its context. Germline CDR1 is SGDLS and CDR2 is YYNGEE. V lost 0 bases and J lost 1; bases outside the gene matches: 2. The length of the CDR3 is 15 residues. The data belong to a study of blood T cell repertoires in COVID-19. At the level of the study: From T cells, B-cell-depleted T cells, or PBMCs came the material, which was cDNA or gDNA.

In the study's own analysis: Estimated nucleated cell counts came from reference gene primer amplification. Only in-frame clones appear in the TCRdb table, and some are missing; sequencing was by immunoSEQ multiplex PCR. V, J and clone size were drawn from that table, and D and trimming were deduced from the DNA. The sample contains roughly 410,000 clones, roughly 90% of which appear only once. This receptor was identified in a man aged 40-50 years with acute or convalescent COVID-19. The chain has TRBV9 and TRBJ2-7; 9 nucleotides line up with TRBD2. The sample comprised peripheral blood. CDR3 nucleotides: TGTGCCAGCAGCGTAGGACTAGCGGCTTCCTACGAGCAGTACTTC. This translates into CASSVGLAASYEQYF.